This TCR beta chain was recovered during a study of cytotoxic CD8 clonotypes in ibrutinib-treated CLL listed by TCRdb under 2021. Concerning the study at large: The cohort included roughly 15 treatment-naive and 11 to 12 relapsed/refractory patients; about 18 were IGHV unmutated. Responses were partial in approximately 24 patients and complete in 2; after median around 72 months follow-up, around 15 stayed in remission and roughly twelve progressed. Response samples were obtained after a median of approximately 12 months of treatment, with a range of roughly 6 to 36 months. Samples averaged approximately 260,000 productive templates and approximately 100,000 productive rearrangements. Of the roughly 90 participants in the trial, 26 had longitudinal samples available. Cryopreserved peripheral blood mononuclear cells were collected at three points: before therapy, at response, and at either sustained remission or disease progression.

Roughly 1.8 micrograms of genomic DNA were extracted from cryopreserved PBMCs for TCR beta library preparation. Longitudinal blood samples from CLL patients receiving ibrutinib monotherapy were subjected to high-throughput TCR beta sequencing. The patients were enrolled in a single-center, open-label phase 2 trial of ibrutinib monotherapy. Here is what the overall study found, with its caveats: Lymph node repertoires were not examined, and the timing of sampling was not matched between patients in sustained remission and those whose disease progressed. Public clonotypes were rare and either shrank or stayed stable during treatment, and the rise in clonality at ibrutinib response reflected expansion of private clonotypes. Baseline clonality exceeded that of age-matched healthy donors and correlated strongly with circulating CD8+ T-cell counts. Clonality rose at ibrutinib response, remained stable during sustained remission, and dropped back toward baseline at progression.

Including the terminal cysteine and phenylalanine, the CDR3 comprises 13 residues. The entry retains the CDR3 DNA only, 39 bases that are in frame from base 1. From a lookup of the germline V gene, CDR1 and CDR2 are SGHVS and FQNEAQ. At the junction V is shortened by 5 bases and J by 4 bases; bases outside the gene matches: 2. Of note for this clone: Its binding antigen is unknown. No much larger clone is present one base from it, and per-base qualities are unavailable.

The goal of deep resolution MiSeq sequencing was a depth between 1 in 1 million and 1 in 200,000 T cells, and coverage averaged 10x per clonotype. The immunoSEQ hsTCRB Kit was used to generate the TCR beta libraries. From the authors' description of their analysis: The data were analyzed with ImmunoSEQ Analyzer and ImmunoSEQ Data Assistant, and V, D and J gene assignments followed IMGT definitions. Clonality, which ranges from 0 to 1, was calculated as one minus the normalized Shannon entropy of productive rearrangement frequencies. Only overrepresented clonotypes making up at least 0.05% of each patient's repertoire were included in the public clonotype analysis. About a dozen age-matched healthy donor repertoires from immuneACCESS served as clonality controls. TCRdb holds this immuneACCESS table with in-frame rearrangements only. Some clones are missing; in checked studies, unresolved V genes explain under half, and the rest has no known cause. The V and J calls and clone size are taken from that table; D and trimming were inferred from the DNA. Present in this sample are around 310,000 clones, 80% of which were seen just once. Approximately 7% of the sample lies in the top ten.

The sequenced sample was PBMCs, obtained before ibrutinib treatment. The source is a human donor with chronic lymphocytic leukemia. Recombination linked TRBV7-8 to TRBJ2-7; 10 of the junction bases match TRBD1. The CDR3 region has the sequence CASSPGQGYEQYF. The DNA sequence is TGTGCCAGCAGCCCGGGACAGGGGTACGAGCAGTACTTC.